Below are 25 T cell receptor beta chains sequenced from a single sample in a study of technical replicates of blood from four donors. Profiling relied on immunoSEQ multiplex PCR, and the TCRdb table lists in-frame clones only, not all of them. The table shows approximately 70,000 clones, with 98% occurring only once. Material for sequencing was T cells isolated from PBMCs. The source of these receptors is a human donor in good health.

The V gene is TRBV2, the J gene TRBJ2-5; the D gene is possibly TRBD2 (5 bases). Germline CDR1 is SNHLY and CDR2 is FYNNEI. V was shortened by 2 bases and J by 9 bases, with 19 bases between the two germline ends. The CDR3 has 15 amino acids. Written as DNA, the CDR3 is TGTGCCAGCAGTGAAAGTGTCCACGACTTGAGGGCCCAGTACTTC. This gives the protein CASSESVHDLRAQYF. The full variable domain, in which reference TRBV2 and TRBJ2-5 provide the parts outside the CDR3, is EPEVTQTPSHQVTQMGQEVILRCVPISNHLYFYWYRQILGQKVEFLVSFYNNEISEKSEIFDDQFSVERPDGSNFTLKIRSTKLEDSAMYFCASSESVHDLRAQYFGPGTRLLVL.

This rearrangement joins TRBV7-2 to TRBJ1-5; the D is unclear. The CDR3 totals 16 residues. V gave up 5 bases and J gave up 5 bases, with 19 bases separating them. Germline CDR1 is SGHTA and CDR2 is FQGNSA. The CDR3, as DNA: TGTGCCAGCAGCCAGGAGGAACGAACTCTAGATCAGCCCCAGCATTTT. Amino acid sequence: CASSQEERTLDQPQHF.

The V gene is TRBV18, the J gene TRBJ2-1; 8 bases agree with TRBD2. Germline CDR1 reads KGHSH; CDR2 reads LQKENI. The length of the CDR3 is 16 residues. J gave up 6 bases and V 3 bases, and 10 bases lay outside the gene matches. The CDR3 protein is CASSPGGTRGSNEQFF. CDR3 bases: TGTGCCAGCTCACCCGGGGGGACTAGAGGGTCCAATGAGCAGTTCTTC.

The chain combines TRBV14 with TRBJ1-2, with D hard to call. The CDR3 contains 13 residues. Trimming shortened V by 1 base and J by 4 bases, and 7 bases separated the two germline ends. Germline CDR1 SGHDN, CDR2 FVKESK. As DNA, the CDR3 is TGTGCCAGCAGCCAAGGTCCTCGCTATGGCTACACCTTC. Translating it yields CASSQGPRYGYTF.

This sequence joins TRBV5-1 and TRBJ1-6, with 8 bases lining up with TRBD1. The CDR3 consists of 14 residues. Germline V lookup: CDR1 SGHRS, CDR2 YFSETQ. Trimming removed 4 bases from V and 10 bases from J; junction bases left unmatched: 7. CDR3 bases: TGCGCCAGCAGCCTAGGACAGGGAAACTCACCCCTCCACTTT. Residues: CASSLGQGNSPLHF. The full variable domain, completed using reference TRBV5-1 and TRBJ1-6, is KAGVTQTPRYLIKTRGQQVTLSCSPISGHRSVSWYQQTPGQGLQFLFEYFSETQRNKGNFPGRFSGRQFSNSRSEMNVSTLELGDSALYLCASSLGQGNSPLHFGNGTRLTVT.

This chain uses TRBV19 with TRBJ2-7; 10 bases are shared with TRBD2. CDR1 LNHDA and CDR2 SQIVND come from the germline V gene (reference sequence). This CDR3 comprises 13 residues. Losses at the gene ends were 6 bases for V and 3 bases for J; bases not matched to a gene: 2. CDR3 bases: TGTGCCAGTAGCCCTAGCGGGGGCTACGAGCAGTACTTC. It translates to CASSPSGGYEQYF. Full variable domain (remainder filled in from reference TRBV19 and TRBJ2-7): DGGITQSPKYLFRKEGQNVTLSCEQNLNHDAMYWYRQDPGQGLRLIYYSQIVNDFQKGDIAEGYSVSREKKESFPLTVTSAQKNPTAFYLCASSPSGGYEQYFGPGTRLTVT.

This clone was recorded only once. The rearrangement joins TRBV28 to TRBJ2-7; TRBD2 agrees at 7 bases. The CDR3 extends over 15 amino acids. Trimming at V came to 3 bases and at J to 2 bases, leaving 7 bases not matched to a gene. Germline loops: CDR1 MDHEN, CDR2 SYDVKM. The CDR3 DNA sequence: TGTGCCAGCAGTTTTACGCGGGAGAGTCCCTACGAGCAGTACTTC. It translates to CASSFTRESPYEQYF.

This chain links TRBV2 with TRBJ2-7; 10 nucleotides agree with TRBD1. Germline values: CDR1 SNHLY, CDR2 FYNNEI. The CDR3 has 14 amino acids. The ends lost 4 bases at V and 3 bases at J; junction bases unmatched: 3. CDR3 sequence reads: CASSVRDRGYEQYF. The CDR3, as DNA: TGTGCCAGCAGTGTTCGGGACAGGGGCTACGAGCAGTACTTC. Full variable domain (remainder filled in from reference TRBV2 and TRBJ2-7): EPEVTQTPSHQVTQMGQEVILRCVPISNHLYFYWYRQILGQKVEFLVSFYNNEISEKSEIFDDQFSVERPDGSNFTLKIRSTKLEDSAMYFCASSVRDRGYEQYFGPGTRLTVT.

This rearrangement joins TRBV27 to TRBJ2-5; weak D call: TRBD2 (6 bases). V lost 6 bases and J 2 bases, leaving 19 bases between the germline ends. Germline CDR1 is MNHEY and CDR2 is SMNVEV (reference sequence). The CDR3 contains 16 residues. CDR3 coding DNA: TGTGCCAGCAGAAAGTGGGGGGAGGCGGGTCAAGAGACCCAGTACTTC. Amino acids: CASRKWGEAGQETQYF.

The rearrangement uses TRBV6-5 and TRBJ1-1; no clear D gene. CDR3 size: 13 residues. CDR1 and CDR2 from the germline V gene are MNHEY and SVGAGI. Trimming took off 6 bases at V and 5 bases at J, with 13 bases between the two ends. CDR3 DNA sequence: TGTGCCAGCAGACCGACGTACAGTACTGAAGCTTTCTTT. It specifies CASRPTYSTEAFF.

This CDR3 reads CASSLPKGDDEQYF. The DNA for the CDR3 is TGCGCCAGCAGCTTGCCGAAGGGGGACGACGAGCAGTACTTC. The chain employs TRBV5-1 and TRBJ2-7, with D maybe TRBD1 (6 bases). The CDR3 has 14 residues. Germline assignment: CDR1 SGHRS and CDR2 YFSETQ. Trimming stripped 1 base from V and 5 bases from J, with 13 bases between.

The chain couples TRBV7-9 to TRBJ1-3, with D perhaps matching TRBD1 (6 bases). This CDR3 comprises 16 residues. CDR1 is SEHNR and CDR2 is FQNEAQ in the germline V gene (reference sequence). Trimming removed 4 bases at V and 2 bases at J, with 15 bases between. The CDR3 bases are TGTGCCAGCAGCTCACTTTCAGGGGTCCCTGGAAACACCATATATTTT. Amino acid sequence: CASSSLSGVPGNTIYF.

The chain joins TRBV4-1 to TRBJ1-1; D remains unclear. This CDR3 contains 14 residues. Trimming left V 4 bases short and J 0 bases short, with 9 bases between. Germline loops: CDR1 MGHRA, CDR2 YSYEKL. The CDR3 coding sequence is TGCGCCAGCAGCCGCGCAGGCCTGAACACTGAAGCTTTCTTT. It specifies CASSRAGLNTEAFF.

This chain connects TRBV27 to TRBJ1-1, with TRBD1 identical over 9 bases. The V gene end was trimmed by 6 bases and the J gene end by 1 base; junction bases not matched to a gene: 6. Germline V gene lookup returns CDR1 MNHEY and CDR2 SMNVEV (reference sequence). This CDR3 has 15 amino acids. As DNA, the CDR3 is TGTGCCAGCAGACTACCGGGACAGGGGAACACTGAAGCTTTCTTT. Its translation: CASRLPGQGNTEAFF.

The rearrangement links TRBV7-7 to TRBJ2-7, with 7 bases lining up with TRBD2. The CDR3 is made up of 14 amino acids. Germline lookup yields CDR1 SSHAT and CDR2 FNYEAQ (reference sequence). The CDR3 protein is CVTKRLADSYEQYF. The CDR3 bases are TGTGTCACAAAACGCCTAGCGGACTCCTACGAGCAGTACTTC.

The chain links TRBV6-4 to TRBJ1-3, with D possibly being TRBD1 (6 bases). The ends were cut back, 6 bases at V and 0 bases at J, with 12 bases in the middle. Germline V gives CDR1 MRHNA, CDR2 SNTAGT. The CDR3 sequence is 15 residues long. CDR3 region: CASSRTGISGNTIYF. CDR3 DNA: TGTGCCAGCAGCCGTACAGGGATCTCTGGAAACACCATATATTTT.

This clone appeared a single time. This chain uses TRBV6-4 with TRBJ1-2; D call uncertain. CDR3 length equals 15 residues. The V and J ends lost 0 bases and 2 bases respectively, with 10 bases between them. Germline V CDR1 and CDR2: MRHNA, SNTAGT. CDR3 amino acids: CASSDSPVENYGYTF. Written as DNA, the CDR3 is TGTGCCAGCAGTGACTCGCCGGTCGAGAACTATGGCTACACCTTC.

Note on this clone: In the same sample, other DNA sequences code for this CDR3. This rearrangement joins TRBV5-1 to TRBJ2-7; D perhaps matches TRBD1 (6 bases). The CDR3 contains 13 residues. The ends were cut back, 0 bases at V and 2 bases at J, with 6 bases in the middle. Germline values: CDR1 SGHRS, CDR2 YFSETQ. Here the CDR3 reads CASSLDRAYEQYF. The CDR3 nucleotides read TGCGCCAGCAGCTTGGACAGGGCCTACGAGCAGTACTTC.

V and J are TRBV11-2 and TRBJ2-1; possibly TRBD2 for D (6 bases). Germline assignment: CDR1 SGHAT and CDR2 FQNNGV. V shed 1 base and J shed 1 base, with 11 bases lying between them. The CDR3 consists of 16 residues. CDR3 sequence reads: CASSLGRARSYNEQFF. The CDR3 DNA sequence: TGTGCCAGCAGCTTAGGGAGGGCTCGTTCCTACAATGAGCAGTTCTTC.

The chain combines TRBV11-2 with TRBJ2-3, with D uncertain. Germline V gene data show CDR1 as SGHAT and CDR2 as FQNNGV. V shed 2 bases and J shed 2 bases, with 17 bases lying between them. This CDR3 is built from 17 residues. The CDR3 DNA is TGTGCCAGCAGCTTAAAGCTCGAACCAATTTTCACAGATACGCAGTATTTT. Its translation is CASSLKLEPIFTDTQYF.

This chain connects TRBV9 to TRBJ1-1; D is unresolved. Germline values: CDR1 SGDLS, CDR2 YYNGEE. The V end lost 0 bases, the J end lost 4 bases, and 13 bases lay between the germline ends. The CDR3 length is 15 residues. The CDR3 nucleotides read TGTGCCAGCAGCGTAGCAGAGGGAAGGGCCACTGAAGCTTTCTTT. It specifies CASSVAEGRATEAFF. Looking up the rest from reference TRBV9 and TRBJ1-1 gives the full variable domain: DSGVTQTPKHLITATGQRVTLRCSPRSGDLSVYWYQQSLDQGLQFLIQYYNGEERAKGNILERFSAQQFPDLHSELNLSSLELGDSALYFCASSVAEGRATEAFFGQGTRLTVV.

The chain uses TRBV6-6 and TRBJ1-2; D perhaps matches TRBD1 (6 bases). Germline CDR1 and CDR2: MNHNY and SVGAGI (reference sequence). The CDR3 consists of 14 residues. The V gene lost 8 bases and the J gene lost 4 bases, with 17 bases spanning the gap. The CDR3 sequence is CASSRQDSSYGYTF. CDR3 nucleotide sequence: TGTGCCAGCTCCCGACAGGACAGCTCCTATGGCTACACCTTC.

The rearrangement uses TRBV19 and TRBJ1-6; 7 nucleotides line up with TRBD1. The CDR3 has 15 amino acids. Trimming removed 6 bases from V and 7 bases from J; junction bases left unmatched: 9. CDR1 LNHDA and CDR2 SQIVND come from the germline V gene (reference sequence). DNA for the CDR3: TGTGCCAGTAGCATGGTCGACAGGGCGAATTCACCCCTCCACTTT. The encoded protein is CASSMVDRANSPLHF.

The genes are TRBV7-8 and TRBJ2-7; 7 nucleotides agree with TRBD1. V was pared by 5 bases and J by 2 bases, with 6 bases of the junction left unmatched. The length of the CDR3 is 14 residues. Germline CDR1 SGHVS, CDR2 FQNEAQ. Here the CDR3 DNA reads TGTGCCAGCAGCCCACAGGGGTCCACCTACGAGCAGTACTTC. Its protein is CASSPQGSTYEQYF.

The V call is TRBV27, the J call TRBJ2-5; TRBD2 is a possible D gene (6 bases). This CDR3 has 13 amino acids. The ends were cut back, 5 bases at V and 5 bases at J, with 12 bases in the middle. Germline V gene data show CDR1 as MNHEY and CDR2 as SMNVEV (reference sequence). CDR3 nucleotides: TGTGCCAGCAGTCCGAGACTAGATGAGACCCAGTACTTC. Translation: CASSPRLDETQYF.